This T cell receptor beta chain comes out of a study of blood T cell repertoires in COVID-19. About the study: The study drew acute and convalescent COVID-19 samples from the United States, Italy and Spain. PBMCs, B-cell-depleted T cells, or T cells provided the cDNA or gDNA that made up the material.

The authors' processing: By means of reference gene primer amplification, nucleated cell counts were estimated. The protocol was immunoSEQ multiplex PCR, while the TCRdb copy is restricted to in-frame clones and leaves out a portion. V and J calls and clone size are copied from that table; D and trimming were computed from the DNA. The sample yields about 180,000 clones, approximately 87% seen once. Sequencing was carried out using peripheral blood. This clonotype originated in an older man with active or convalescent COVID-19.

CDR3 sequence: CASSGQPNTEAFF. CDR3 nucleotide sequence: TGTGCCAGCAGTGGGCAGCCAAACACTGAAGCTTTCTTT. The chain combines TRBV7-2 with TRBJ1-1; D is uncertain. Germline loops: CDR1 SGHTA, CDR2 FQGNSA. The CDR3 is 13 residues long. V lost 6 bases to trimming and J lost 2 bases, with 10 bases between them.